The rows below give T cell receptor beta chains drawn from one sample of a study of blood T cell repertoires in COVID-19. TCRdb's table, derived via immunoSEQ multiplex PCR, lists solely in-frame clones and lacks some. The sample yields around 170,000 clones, just under 80% seen once. Material: peripheral blood. The origin of the receptors is a man aged 65 to 79 with active or convalescent COVID-19. CDR3s include the opening cysteine and the closing phenylalanine or tryptophan. D genes are given only for firm matches. The listing skips clone size in some rows; elsewhere it reads once, few, many or a size class.

NA,TRBD1,TRBV5-1,TRBJ1-3,TGCGCCAGCAGCTCGGGACAGGAGACTGGAAACACCATATATTTT,CASSSGQETGNTIYF
NA,NA,TRBV13,TRBJ1-1,TGTGCCAGCAGTCTACAGGGGAACACTGAAGCTTTCTTT,CASSLQGNTEAFF
once,TRBD1,TRBV11-2,TRBJ2-2,TGTGCCAGCAGACAGGGGTACACCGGGGAGCTGTTTTTT,CASRQGYTGELFF
NA,NA,TRBV15,TRBJ1-3,TGTGCCACCAGCAGAGGAGGTTCCCGCTCTGGAAACACCATATATTTT,CATSRGGSRSGNTIYF
NA,NA,TRBV6-5,TRBJ1-4,TGTGCCAGCAGTTACACCGGGACACCGAATGAAAAACTGTTTTTT,CASSYTGTPNEKLFF
many,TRBD1,TRBV7-9,TRBJ1-4,TGTGCCAGCAGCGCCGGCGGGACAGCAACTAATGAAAAACTGTTTTTT,CASSAGGTATNEKLFF
NA,NA,TRBV10-1,TRBJ2-1,TGCGCCAGCAGTGTCCGGGACCTAGGGGGTGAGCAGTTCTTC,CASSVRDLGGEQFF
NA,TRBD2,TRBV7-9,TRBJ2-5,TGTGCCAGCAGCCCGGGACTAGCGGGAGTAGGGGAGACCCAGTACTTC,CASSPGLAGVGETQYF
NA,TRBD1,TRBV5-1,TRBJ1-1,TGCGCCAGCAGCTTTCAATCGGACAGGGTGAACACTGAAGCTTTCTTT,CASSFQSDRVNTEAFF
NA,NA,TRBV5-4,TRBJ1-2,TGTGCCAGCAGAACGATCGGTGGACTCAACTATGGCTACACCTTC,CASRTIGGLNYGYTF
NA,TRBD1,TRBV29-1,TRBJ2-5,TGCAGCGCACGGACAGGGCTGATATCGGCCCAGTACTTC,CSARTGLISAQYF
NA,TRBD1,TRBV16,TRBJ1-2,TGTGCCAGCAGACCCGGGACAGAGGGCTACACCTTC,CASRPGTEGYTF
once,TRBD1,TRBV7-9,TRBJ1-4,TGTGCCAGCAGCTTAGGCCCAGGGGGAAGTGAAAAACTGTTTTTT,CASSLGPGGSEKLFF
medium-sized,NA,TRBV6-5,TRBJ1-5,TGTGCCAGCAGTCTAGCAGGCAATCAGCCCCAGCATTTT,CASSLAGNQPQHF
NA,TRBD1,TRBV11-2,TRBJ1-4,TGTGCCAGCAGCTCCATGACAGGGGTTAATGAAAAACTGTTTTTT,CASSSMTGVNEKLFF
NA,NA,TRBV29-1,TRBJ1-5,TGCAGCGTTGAAGATCGAGTTGGTCCTGTATATAGCAATCAGCCCCAGCATTTT,CSVEDRVGPVYSNQPQHF
once,TRBD1,TRBV6-2/TRBV6-3,TRBJ1-2,TGTGCCAGCAGTACCCGGACAGGGCAGAACTATGGCTACACCTTC,CASSTRTGQNYGYTF
NA,NA,TRBV12-3/TRBV12-4,TRBJ1-1,TGTGCCAGCACCGAGACAGGCCACGGCGGTTTCTTT,CASTETGHGGFF
NA,NA,TRBV9,TRBJ1-4,TGTGCCAGCAGCGTTTCCTGGGGGGATAATGAAAAACTGTTTTTT,CASSVSWGDNEKLFF
NA,TRBD1,TRBV2,TRBJ1-6,TGTGCCAGCAGTCTAGACAGGGGTGGAAATTCACCCCTCCACTTT,CASSLDRGGNSPLHF
NA,TRBD1,TRBV3-1/TRBV3-2,TRBJ2-4,TGTGCCAGCAGCCAGGGGCCGGGACAGGGAATTCAGTACTTC,CASSQGPGQGIQYF
once,TRBD2,TRBV7-9,TRBJ2-7,TGTGCCAGCAGCTTAGTTAGCGGGGGGGCGGAACTGTACTTC,CASSLVSGGAELYF
NA,NA,TRBV7-2,TRBJ2-7,TGTGCCAGCAGCTTACGCGGGCCCGGATCAGGAGAGCAGTACTTC,CASSLRGPGSGEQYF
NA,NA,TRBV29-1,TRBJ2-1,TGCAGCGTTGAGGGAAGTGGACAGATAGTGATCTTC,CSVEGSGQIVIF
NA,TRBD1,TRBV5-1,TRBJ1-2,TGCGCCAGCAGCTTGGTAGACAGGGCGAATGGCTACACCTTC,CASSLVDRANGYTF
NA,NA,TRBV4-3,TRBJ1-1,TGCGCCAGCAGCCTACTCTGGGGGGGAAACACTGAAGCTTTCTTT,CASSLLWGGNTEAFF
few,NA,TRBV2,TRBJ1-5,TGTGCCAGCAGTTTTGGGACATGGGAAAATCAGCCCCAGCATTTT,CASSFGTWENQPQHF
NA,TRBD2,TRBV7-9,TRBJ2-2,TGTGCCAGCAGCTTCGGCGGGAGGCGGACCGGGGAGCTGTTTTTT,CASSFGGRRTGELFF
NA,TRBD1,TRBV7-9,TRBJ2-5,TGTGCCAGCAGCTTAAGGGGGCTTGGAGGCCAAGAGACCCAGTACTTC,CASSLRGLGGQETQYF
NA,NA,TRBV5-6,TRBJ1-6,TGTGCCAGCAGCTTGGTTGGCCAGGCGCTCTGGTCACCCCTCCACTTT,CASSLVGQALWSPLHF
many,NA,TRBV10-2,TRBJ1-2,TGCGCCAGCAGTGATGAGGGGGATCTACGGAAAGGCTACACCTTC,CASSDEGDLRKGYTF
NA,TRBD1,TRBV6-1,TRBJ1-1,TGTGCCAGCAGTGAAGTGAGGGGGCTACAAGCTTTCTTT,CASSEVRGLQAFF
NA,NA,TRBV14,TRBJ2-2,TGTGCCAGCAGCCAAGCACCGGGGACCGGGGAGCTGTTTTTT,CASSQAPGTGELFF
NA,TRBD1,TRBV6-1,TRBJ1-5,TGTGCCAGCAGTGCCGCAGGGGGCCATAGCAATCAGCCCCAGCATTTT,CASSAAGGHSNQPQHF
few,TRBD2,TRBV4-1,TRBJ2-1,TGCGCCAGCAGCCAAAGACTAGCGGGGAATGAGCAGTTCTTC,CASSQRLAGNEQFF
NA,NA,TRBV29-1,TRBJ1-3,TGCAGCGTTGAACTTGCGTACTCTGGAAACACCATATATTTT,CSVELAYSGNTIYF